These T cell receptor beta chains were read from a single sample in a study of tumor and adjacent non-tumor tissue in lung cancer. Each CDR3 protein is one row after TCRdb ran MiXCR on the multiplex PCR reads. In the table there are approximately 100,000 distinct CDR3 sequences, more than 60% of which are singletons. The sample comprised lung tumor tissue. The source of these receptors is a woman aged 60-75 years with non-small cell lung cancer. Both conserved end residues are part of each CDR3. Fields, in order: clone size, D gene, J gene, V gene, CDR3 DNA, CDR3 protein. A D gene is named only where the DNA matches it firmly. Expanded clones are given a class, and other clones once, few, many or no size at all.

-	-	TRBJ1-4	TRBV29-1	TGCGTCGCCGTTACGCAGAATGAAAAATTGTTTTTT	CVAVTQNEKLFF
-	TRBD1	TRBJ2-1	TRBV11-2	TGTGCTAGCAGTCAATCGGGACAGGGGGCAAATGAGCAGTTCTTC	CASSQSGQGANEQFF
many	-	TRBJ1-2	TRBV12-3/TRBV12-4	TGTGCCAGCACCCTAAGCTCAGGGTCGGGGTTTGTTGGCTACACCTTC	CASTLSSGSGFVGYTF
-	-	TRBJ1-2	TRBV6-4	TGTGCCAGCAGGCCGGGACCATCTAACTATGCCTACACCTTC	CASRPGPSNYAYTF
-	-	TRBJ2-2	TRBV11-2	TGTGCCAGCAAGTTTTTCCAGACCGGGGAGCTGTTTTTT	CASKFFQTGELFF
few	-	TRBJ2-1	TRBV29-1	TGCAGCGCTGAAGCTTTGGGACCCCTAAACAATGAGCAGTTCTTC	CSAEALGPLNNEQFF
-	-	TRBJ1-2	TRBV4-3	TGCGTCGGCAGCCAAGATGAAAACCAGGGTGGCTACACCTTC	CVGSQDENQGGYTF
-	-	TRBJ1-4	TRBV4-3	TGCACCAGCAGCCAAGGCCGAGTAAGGCTGAATGAAAAACTGTTTTTT	CTSSQGRVRLNEKLFF
-	-	TRBJ2-2	TRBV12-3/TRBV12-4	TGTGCCAGCAGTTTAGGGGCCGGATCGAACACCGGGGAGCTGCTTTTT	CASSLGAGSNTGELLF
-	-	TRBJ2-2	TRBV6-1	TGTGCCAGCAGTGAACATCGGACCGGGGTGTTGTTTTTT	CASSEHRTGVLFF
many	-	TRBJ2-2	TRBV24-1	TGTGCCACCAGTGGTCGGGAGACCCCTACCGGGGAGCTGTTTTTT	CATSGRETPTGELFF
-	-	TRBJ2-1	TRBV11-3	TGTGCCGGCAGCTTAGAGTTGACTATGGGGAGCCATAATGAGCAGTTCTTC	CAGSLELTMGSHNEQFF
-	TRBD1	TRBJ1-5	TRBV11-2	TGTGCCAGCACCCGGGACAGGACTCAGCCCCAGCATTTT	CASTRDRTQPQHF
-	-	TRBJ2-7	TRBV29-1	TGCAGCATTAGACTAGTGGGAGTATCCGAGCAGTACTTC	CSIRLVGVSEQYF
-	-	TRBJ1-6	TRBV4-1	TGCGCCAGCAACCAAGAAATTCCGGGGGCGGCGAATTCATCCCTCCACTTT	CASNQEIPGAANSSLHF
many	-	TRBJ2-3	TRBV11-2	TGTGCCAGCAGCTTAGACTTCTCAAGAACAGATACGCAGTATTTT	CASSLDFSRTDTQYF
few	-	TRBJ1-2	TRBV7-9	TGTGCCAGCAGCCCGGGCAGGGATGGCTCTGGCTACACCTTC	CASSPGRDGSGYTF
many	-	TRBJ1-6	TRBV6-5	TGTGCCAGCTCCTTACAATGGGATCTAAGTAATTCACCCCTCCACTTT	CASSLQWDLSNSPLHF
-	-	TRBJ1-1	TRBV29-1	TGCAGTTCCCTCCCCCAGGACACTGTAGCTTTCTTT	CSSLPQDTVAFF
-	-	TRBJ2-2	TRBV11-1	TGTTCCAGCAGCCCGCAACTAGTGGGAGAATCCACCGGGGAGCTGTTTTTT	CSSSPQLVGESTGELFF
-	-	TRBJ1-5	TRBV20-1	TGCAATGCAGAGATAGGGAGTCAGCCCCAGCAATTT	CNAEIGSQPQQF
-	-	TRBJ2-5	TRBV11-1	TGTGCCAGCACCTTAATCCAGTCGGAGACCAAGTACTTC	CASTLIQSETKYF
-	-	TRBJ2-7	TRBV6-5	TGTGCCAGTCGCACCACACTTAGCGCGACCCTGACCTACTACCAGTACTTC	CASRTTLSATLTYYQYF
-	-	TRBJ2-7	TRBV11-2	TGTGCCAGCAGCTTAGGGGAGAAAGAGCAGCAATACTTT	CASSLGEKEQQYF
-	-	TRBJ2-7	TRBV20-1	TGCAGTGCTAGAGAGAATCTTGGCTACGAGCAGTACTTC	CSARENLGYEQYF
-	-	TRBJ2-1	TRBV25-1	TGTGCCACCAGTATACCCACCCTAGTGAATGAGCAGTTCTTC	CATSIPTLVNEQFF
-	-	TRBJ2-2	TRBV9	TGTGCCAACAGCGCACTAGTGTCGTCCGGGGAGCTGTTTTTT	CANSALVSSGELFF
-	-	TRBJ2-3	TRBV11-2	TGTGCCAGCGCCACCGGGAAGGCCACGGATACGCAGTATTTT	CASATGKATDTQYF
-	-	TRBJ1-5	TRBV7-9	TGTGCCAGCAGCTTATCCCGACAGTCGCCCCAGCATTTT	CASSLSRQSPQHF
-	-	TRBJ2-3	TRBV5-4	TGTACCAGCAGCTTGGGTTTGTGGGCCTCTAGCACAGATACGCAGTATTTT	CTSSLGLWASSTDTQYF